Listed here are 24 T cell receptor beta chains from one sample, sequenced in a study of blood T cells in healthy people across ages. Using a J-beta primer mix together with a sample-barcoded 5' primer, a second PCR was run for about 7 to 12 cycles. One entry per CDR3 protein, called by TCRdb with MiXCR from the 5' RACE reads. The sample includes approximately 320,000 distinct CDR3 sequences, roughly 29% of them seen just once. Material for sequencing was blood. Receptor source: a woman aged 70 to 79 in good health.

This sequence joins TRBV7-2 and TRBJ1-1; D unresolved. V lost 1 base and J 1 base, leaving 7 bases between the germline ends. Germline-derived CDR1 and CDR2 are SGHTA and FQGNSA. The CDR3 is 14 residues long. CDR3 in DNA: TGTGCCAGCAGCTTAGTACCCGCGAACACTGAAGCTTTCTTT. This translates into CASSLVPANTEAFF. Drawing the rest from reference TRBV7-2 and TRBJ1-1, the complete variable domain is GAGVSQSPSNKVTEKGKDVELRCDPISGHTALYWYRQSLGQGLEFLIYFQGNSAPDKSGLPSDRFSAERTGGSVSTLTIQRTQQEDSAVYLCASSLVPANTEAFFGQGTRLTVV.

V is TRBV11-2 and J is TRBJ1-4, with 8 bases matching TRBD1. CDR1 SGHAT and CDR2 FQNNGV come from the germline V gene. CDR3 length equals 13 residues. Unmatched junction bases numbered 2, after V lost 3 bases and J lost 8 bases. In DNA form, the CDR3 reads TGTGCCAGCAGCTTTGGACAGGGAGAAAAACTGTTTTTT. Its translation is CASSFGQGEKLFF.

The chain links TRBV6-6 to TRBJ2-1, with 8 bases identical to TRBD1. The CDR3 length is 15 residues. Germline V gene lookup returns CDR1 MNHNY and CDR2 SVGAGI (reference sequence). V was pared by 7 bases and J by 3 bases, with 8 bases of the junction left unmatched. The chain's CDR3 is CASTQTGTGYNEQFF. In DNA, the CDR3 is TGTGCCAGCACGCAGACCGGGACAGGCTACAATGAGCAGTTCTTC.

J is TRBJ2-5 and V is TRBV20-1; D is perhaps TRBD1 (6 bases). CDR3 length: 14 amino acids. V was clipped by 4 bases and J by 5 bases, with 17 bases between them. The germline CDR1 and CDR2 sequences are DFQATT and SNEGSKA (reference sequence). The CDR3 loop reads CSAKPLYRAETQYF. Here the CDR3 DNA reads TGCAGTGCTAAGCCCCTCTACAGGGCGGAGACCCAGTACTTC.

The J gene is TRBJ1-5, the V gene TRBV27; no firm D call. Germline assignment: CDR1 MNHEY and CDR2 SMNVEV (reference sequence). The CDR3 extends over 15 amino acids. The V gene lost 6 bases and the J gene lost 0 bases, with 12 bases spanning the gap. The CDR3 sequence: CASRTGVYSNQPQHF. The CDR3 region has the DNA TGTGCCAGCAGAACCGGGGTCTATAGCAATCAGCCCCAGCATTTT.

This clonotype was observed once. The CDR3 nucleotides read TGTGCCAGCACGGGACAGTTTGCCGGAAACACCATATATTTT. Its translation: CASTGQFAGNTIYF. The V and J genes are TRBV7-2 and TRBJ1-3; TRBD1 matches 7 bases. Germline V gene lookup returns CDR1 SGHTA and CDR2 FQGNSA. With V trimmed by 7 bases and J by 4 bases, 7 bases remained unmatched. The CDR3 runs to 14 residues.

A few counts support this clonotype. The CDR3, as DNA: TGTGCCAGCACCCCGGACAGTAAGCCGTATGGCTACACCTTC. It encodes CASTPDSKPYGYTF. The chain joins TRBV7-9 to TRBJ1-2; D is possibly TRBD1 (6 bases). V was pared by 7 bases and J by 5 bases, with 17 bases between. The CDR3 spans 14 residues. CDR1 is SEHNR, CDR2 FQNEAQ, per germline (reference sequence).

The rearrangement uses TRBV20-1 and TRBJ2-5, with TRBD1 as a possible D gene (5 bases). The CDR3 covers 11 residues. CDR1 is DFQATT, CDR2 SNEGSKA, per germline (reference sequence). The CDR3 DNA reads as TGCAGCTCGACAGCAGAGGAGACCCAGTACTTC. Translating gives CSSTAEETQYF.

The V and J genes are TRBV7-2 and TRBJ2-1; TRBD1 matches at 10 bases. The ends lost 6 bases at V and 1 base at J; junction bases unmatched: 6. CDR3 length: 16 amino acids. Germline CDR1 SGHTA, CDR2 FQGNSA. As DNA, the CDR3 is TGTGCCAGCAGACCTCCGGGACAGGGGTCCTACAATGAGCAGTTCTTC. Amino acids: CASRPPGQGSYNEQFF.

V usage is TRBV6-1 and J usage is TRBJ1-1; D might be TRBD1 (5 bases). CDR3 length: 14 residues. V was cut by 2 bases and J by 11 bases, with 18 bases left in between. Per germline, CDR1 MNHNS and CDR2 SASEGT. CDR3 nucleotides: TGTGCCAGCAGTGAAAACTTCGGGGGTGTGCAGGCTTTCTTT. Protein product: CASSENFGGVQAFF.

The gene calls are TRBV5-1 and TRBJ2-1; 7 positions match TRBD1. The J call may be incorrect, as the DNA end agrees better with TRBJ2-5. The germline CDR1 and CDR2 sequences are SGHRS and YFSETQ. The CDR3 has 15 amino acids. The CDR3 loop is CASSFRLQGQETQYF. The CDR3 DNA reads as TGCGCCAGCAGCTTTCGGTTACAGGGACAGGAGACCCAGTACTTC.

This clonotype was recorded a few times. The rearrangement joins TRBV19 to TRBJ2-1; TRBD1 matches at 9 bases. CDR1 and CDR2 from the germline V gene are LNHDA and SQIVND (reference sequence). This CDR3 is built from 14 residues. The V segment lost 7 bases and the J segment 9 bases; nucleotides outside the gene matches: 10. Here the CDR3 DNA reads TGTGCCAGTATCCCGACAGGGGGGTATGGTGAGCAGTTCTTC. This gives the protein CASIPTGGYGEQFF.

J is TRBJ2-6 and V is TRBV19, with a weak D call TRBD1 (6 bases). Deletions cut 4 bases from V and 4 bases from J, with 14 bases between. The CDR3 covers 16 residues. From germline, CDR1 is LNHDA and CDR2 SQIVND (reference sequence). CDR3 DNA sequence: TGTGCCAGTAGTAAGCAGACAGGCGCCGGGGCCAACGTCCTGACTTTC. Translated, it gives CASSKQTGAGANVLTF. Complete variable domain (other parts from reference TRBV19 and TRBJ2-6): DGGITQSPKYLFRKEGQNVTLSCEQNLNHDAMYWYRQDPGQGLRLIYYSQIVNDFQKGDIAEGYSVSREKKESFPLTVTSAQKNPTAFYLCASSKQTGAGANVLTFGAGSRLTVL.

This clonotype was counted ten times or more. V is TRBV7-2 and J is TRBJ2-4; D might be TRBD1 (5 bases). V dropped 1 base and J dropped 15 bases, with 13 bases sitting between them. The CDR3 has 12 residues. Germline V CDR1 and CDR2: SGHTA, FQGNSA. The CDR3 DNA reads TGTGCCAGCAGCTTAGAGCTGGGGCGAATGTACTTC. Its translation is CASSLELGRMYF. The variable domain in full, completed from reference TRBV7-2 and TRBJ2-4, reads GAGVSQSPSNKVTEKGKDVELRCDPISGHTALYWYRQSLGQGLEFLIYFQGNSAPDKSGLPSDRFSAERTGGSVSTLTIQRTQQEDSAVYLCASSLELGRMYFGAGTRLSVL.

This clonotype was seen a handful of times. The V and J genes are TRBV6-2 or TRBV6-3 and TRBJ1-6; no reliable D call. CDR3 length: 15 residues. Trimming stripped 8 bases from V and 6 bases from J, with 17 bases between. Germline V gene lookup returns CDR1 MNHEY and CDR2 SVGEGT. Written as DNA, the CDR3 is TGTGCCAGCGTGGGCCAAAAGGGAAGTAATTCACCCCTCCACTTT. It codes for CASVGQKGSNSPLHF.

This clonotype was recorded a few times. This chain connects TRBV14 to TRBJ2-1; 7 positions agree with TRBD2. V shed 1 base, J shed 9 bases, and the junction held 3 bases outside the gene matches. Germline values: CDR1 SGHDN, CDR2 FVKESK. The CDR3 is 13 residues long. For the CDR3, the DNA is TGTGCCAGCAGCCAAGTTTGGGGGGGTGAGCAGTTCTTC. Encoded protein: CASSQVWGGEQFF.

This rearrangement joins TRBV27 to TRBJ2-7, with D uncertain. V shed 6 bases and J shed 9 bases, with 21 bases lying between them. The CDR3 totals 14 residues. Germline CDR1 reads MNHEY; CDR2 reads SMNVEV (reference sequence). The CDR3 DNA reads TGTGCCAGCAGCCCAACGCTAGTTCGGGCGCTGCAGTACTTC. Translating gives CASSPTLVRALQYF.

This clonotype has a handful of counts. The rearrangement uses TRBV3-1 and TRBJ2-7, with 7 positions matching TRBD1. This CDR3 contains 14 residues. Looked up from germline, CDR1 is LGHDT and CDR2 is YNNKEL (reference sequence). V gave up 4 bases and J gave up 3 bases; unmatched junction bases: 6. CDR3 residues: CASSPGTAGYEQYF. CDR3 DNA: TGTGCCAGCAGCCCAGGGACAGCCGGCTACGAGCAGTACTTC.

The V gene is TRBV5-1, the J gene TRBJ2-1; TRBD2 might be the D (7 bases). V was cut by 4 bases and J by 1 base, with 15 bases left in between. Germline V lookup: CDR1 SGHRS, CDR2 YFSETQ. The CDR3 extends over 16 amino acids. The CDR3 loop reads CASSPGGSASYNEQFF. CDR3 coding DNA: TGCGCCAGCAGCCCGGGGGGCTCAGCATCCTACAATGAGCAGTTCTTC.

The V call is TRBV20-1, the J call TRBJ1-1, with D maybe TRBD1 (6 bases). This CDR3 is built from 14 residues. Germline assignment: CDR1 DFQATT and CDR2 SNEGSKA (reference sequence). Trimming removed 3 bases from V and 5 bases from J, with 16 bases in between. The CDR3 nucleotides are TGCAGTGCTAGGGGAACAGGGAGATGGACTGAAGCTTTCTTT. Amino acids: CSARGTGRWTEAFF.

This clonotype was detected a few times. The genes are TRBV20-1 and TRBJ1-4; TRBD1 aligns across 8 bases. Germline-derived CDR1 and CDR2 are DFQATT and SNEGSKA (reference sequence). CDR3 length: 15 residues. With V trimmed by 6 bases and J by 4 bases, 10 bases remained unmatched. The CDR3: CSARDRTAFNEKLFF. CDR3 in DNA: TGCAGTGCAAGGGACAGGACAGCCTTTAATGAAAAACTGTTTTTT.

The CDR3 loop reads CSARDSSPTIYF. The CDR3 region has the DNA TGCAGTGCTAGAGATAGCTCGCCCACCATATATTTT. This chain connects TRBV20-1 to TRBJ1-3; D unclear. The length of the CDR3 is 12 residues. CDR1 DFQATT and CDR2 SNEGSKA come from the germline V gene (reference sequence). The V and J ends lost 0 bases and 9 bases respectively, with 9 bases between them.

The chain joins TRBV18 to TRBJ2-5; 9 bases are a match to TRBD1. V trimming: 2 bases; J trimming: 0 bases; junction bases outside the gene matches: 4. Germline values: CDR1 KGHSH, CDR2 LQKENI. The CDR3 loop spans 16 amino acids. The chain's CDR3 is CASSPRTGVYQETQYF. The CDR3, as DNA: TGTGCCAGCTCACCAAGGACAGGGGTATACCAAGAGACCCAGTACTTC.

This sequence joins TRBV4-1 and TRBJ2-1, with D possibly TRBD1 on 7 matching bases. The CDR3 is made up of 17 amino acids. Germline values: CDR1 MGHRA, CDR2 YSYEKL. Trimming pared 1 base from V and 7 bases from J, leaving 20 bases between. CDR3 region: CASSQGSEAGQTNEQFF. The CDR3 DNA reads TGCGCCAGCAGCCAAGGTTCTGAGGCGGGACAGACTAATGAGCAGTTCTTC.